This T cell receptor beta chain was identified in a study of blood T cells in healthy people across ages. The trim removed 2 bases at V and 1 base at J, leaving 6 bases unmatched. The V gene's germline CDR1 is SGHKS and CDR2 YYEKEE (reference sequence). The CDR3 spans 17 residues. Using a J-beta primer mix together with a sample-barcoded 5' primer, a second PCR was run for about 6 to 12 cycles. One entry per CDR3 protein results from TCRdb running MiXCR on the 5' RACE reads. Among 1.5 million to 1.8 million distinct CDR3 sequences listed, roughly 43% were seen once. What was sequenced was blood. The V gene is TRBV5-5, the J gene TRBJ1-2, with 12 positions matching TRBD1. This sequence was found in a young woman in good health. In DNA form, the CDR3 reads TGTGCCAGCAGCTTCGGGACAGGGGGCTTCGATAACTATGGCTACACCTTC. It yields the protein CASSFGTGGFDNYGYTF.